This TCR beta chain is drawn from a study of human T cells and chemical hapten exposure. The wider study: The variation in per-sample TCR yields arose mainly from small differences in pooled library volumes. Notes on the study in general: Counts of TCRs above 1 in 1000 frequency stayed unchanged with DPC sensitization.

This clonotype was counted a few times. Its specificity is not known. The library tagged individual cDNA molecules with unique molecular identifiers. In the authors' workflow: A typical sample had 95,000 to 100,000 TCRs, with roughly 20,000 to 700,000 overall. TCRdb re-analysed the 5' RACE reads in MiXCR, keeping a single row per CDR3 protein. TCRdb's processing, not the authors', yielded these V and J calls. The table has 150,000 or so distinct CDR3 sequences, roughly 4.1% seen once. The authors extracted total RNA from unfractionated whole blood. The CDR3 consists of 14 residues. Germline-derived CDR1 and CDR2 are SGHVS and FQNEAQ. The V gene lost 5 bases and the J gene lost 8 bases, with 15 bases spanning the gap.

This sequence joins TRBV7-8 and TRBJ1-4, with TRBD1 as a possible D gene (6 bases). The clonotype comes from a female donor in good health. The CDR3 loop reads CASSPLQGGEKLFF. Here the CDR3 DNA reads TGTGCCAGCAGCCCCTTACAGGGAGGGGAAAAACTGTTTTTT.